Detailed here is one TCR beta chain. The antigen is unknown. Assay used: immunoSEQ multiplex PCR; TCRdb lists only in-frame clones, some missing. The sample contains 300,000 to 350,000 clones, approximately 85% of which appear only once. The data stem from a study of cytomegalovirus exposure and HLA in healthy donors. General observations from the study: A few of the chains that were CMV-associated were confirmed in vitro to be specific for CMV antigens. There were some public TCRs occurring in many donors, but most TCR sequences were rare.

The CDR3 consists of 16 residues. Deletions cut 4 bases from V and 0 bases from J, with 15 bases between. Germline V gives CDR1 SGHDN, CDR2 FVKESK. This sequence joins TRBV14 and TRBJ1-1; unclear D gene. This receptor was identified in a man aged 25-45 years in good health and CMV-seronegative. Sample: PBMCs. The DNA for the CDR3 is TGTGCCAGCAGCCGGACTTTGGGAACCATGAACACTGAAGCTTTCTTT. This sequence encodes CASSRTLGTMNTEAFF.